This T cell receptor (beta chain) was obtained from a study of shared clonotypes between healthy human individuals. Looking at the study overall: CD4 naive cells filled three plates per donor, CD4 memory three, CD8 naive two and CD8 memory one. Regarding the study as a whole: In contrast to clonotypes shared by all four donors, non-shared clonotypes had lower generation probabilities. Sorted-subset sequencing, rarefaction showed, was incomplete despite large depth.

Trimming took 0 bases from V and 4 from J, leaving 11 bases between them. The CDR3 sequence is 15 residues long. Germline CDR1 is SGHRS and CDR2 is YFSETQ. Selected positively for CCR7 and CD45RO-negative, naive CD8 cells excluded terminally differentiated effector memory CD45RA+ cells. In the case of this clone: The antigen is undetermined.

Sorted-subset replicate PCRs used around 0.2 ug DNA, some 31,000 T cell genomes. Profiling relied on immunoSEQ multiplex PCR, and the TCRdb table lists in-frame clones only, not all of them. The sample shows millions of clones, approximately 94% of them seen only once. The V and J genes are TRBV5-1 and TRBJ2-1, with D possibly being TRBD1 (6 bases). The clonotype originates from a man younger than 30 in good health. Some clones in this sample may be carry-over from other donors' samples. The specimen was naive CD8+ T cells from PBMCs. The CDR3 nucleotides read TGCGCCAGCAGCTTGGGGAAAACAGGGTACAATGAGCAGTTCTTC. Its translation: CASSLGKTGYNEQFF.